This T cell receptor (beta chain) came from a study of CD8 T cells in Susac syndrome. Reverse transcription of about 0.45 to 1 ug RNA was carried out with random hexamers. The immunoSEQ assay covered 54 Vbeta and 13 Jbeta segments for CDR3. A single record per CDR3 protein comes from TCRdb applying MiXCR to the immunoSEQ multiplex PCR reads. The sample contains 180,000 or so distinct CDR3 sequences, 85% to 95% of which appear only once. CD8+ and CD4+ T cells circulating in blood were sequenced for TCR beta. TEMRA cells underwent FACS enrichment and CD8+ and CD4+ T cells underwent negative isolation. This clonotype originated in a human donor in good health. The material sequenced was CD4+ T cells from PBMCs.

The CDR3 nucleotides are TGCAGTGCTAGAGATCAATTCACAGGTTCCTCCTACGAGCAGTACTTC. Its translation is CSARDQFTGSSYEQYF. V gene TRBV20-1 combines with J gene TRBJ2-7, with D possibly being TRBD1 (5 bases). CDR1 DFQATT and CDR2 SNEGSKA come from the germline V gene (reference sequence). The CDR3 is made up of 16 amino acids. The V end was cut by 0 bases, the J end by 0 bases, with 15 bases between.